These 25 T cell receptor beta chains came from one sample sequenced in a study of cytomegalovirus exposure and HLA in healthy donors. Profiling relied on immunoSEQ multiplex PCR, and the TCRdb table lists in-frame clones only, not all of them. The sample shows roughly 200,000 clones, around nine tenths of them seen only once. The material sequenced was PBMCs. The receptors shown here come from a man in his thirties or forties in good health and CMV-seropositive.

This clone was detected a few times. The chain joins TRBV19 to TRBJ2-1, with TRBD2 matching 9 bases. V lost 9 bases to trimming and J lost 10 bases; unmatched junction nucleotides: 10. The germline V gene has CDR1 LNHDA and CDR2 SQIVND (reference sequence). This CDR3 is 13 amino acids long. The CDR3 loop is CASKEGSGGEQFF. The CDR3 bases are TGTGCCAGCAAAGAGGGCAGCGGGGGGGAGCAGTTCTTC.

Comments on this clone: The junction shows a germline mismatch at one end, possibly a read error. The chain is built from TRBV19 and TRBJ2-3, with D possibly TRBD2 on 8 matching bases. This CDR3 spans 15 amino acids. In germline, CDR1 is LNHDA, CDR2 SQIVND (reference sequence). The CDR3 sequence: CASSVPGLGTATQYF. The CDR3 nucleotides read TGTGCCAGTAGCGTTCCGGGACTAGGGACAGCTACGCAGTATTTT.

The chain couples TRBV4-3 to TRBJ2-7, with 16 bases lining up with TRBD2. The CDR3 covers 18 residues. CDR1 LGHNA and CDR2 YSLEER come from the germline V gene. The V and J ends lost 1 base and 4 bases, in that order; junction bases with no gene match: 7. The CDR3 region has the DNA TGCGCCAGCAGCCAAGGGACCGGGACTAGCGGGGGGGCTTACGAGCAGTACTTC. As protein: CASSQGTGTSGGAYEQYF.

The genes are TRBV18 and TRBJ2-4; D may be TRBD1 or TRBD2 (6 bases each). In germline, CDR1 is KGHSH, CDR2 LQKENI. V lost 3 bases and J lost 3, with 12 bases in between. The length of the CDR3 is 15 residues. The CDR3 reads CASSPEGGVKNIQYF. The CDR3 DNA is TGTGCCAGCTCACCCGAGGGGGGAGTCAAAAACATTCAGTACTTC.

V and J are TRBV7-7 and TRBJ1-4; 7 bases are shared with TRBD1. Losses at the gene ends were 5 bases for V and 0 bases for J; bases not matched to a gene: 9. Germline lookup yields CDR1 SSHAT and CDR2 FNYEAQ (reference sequence). The CDR3 contains 17 residues. The CDR3: CASSAGTALATNEKLFF. The CDR3 coding sequence is TGTGCCAGCAGCGCCGGGACAGCCCTTGCAACTAATGAAAAACTGTTTTTT.

This chain uses TRBV4-2 with TRBJ1-1; D not certain. CDR1 is LGHNA and CDR2 is YNFKEQ in the germline V gene. CDR3 size: 13 residues. Trimming took off 1 base at V and 5 bases at J, with 8 bases between the two ends. The CDR3 sequence is CASSQVPGTEAFF. Written as DNA, the CDR3 is TGTGCCAGCAGCCAAGTGCCAGGAACTGAAGCTTTCTTT.

This chain connects TRBV15 to TRBJ2-2; D perhaps matches TRBD1 (6 bases). Germline CDR1 is LNHNV and CDR2 is YYDKDF (reference sequence). The CDR3 runs to 14 residues. The V end was cut by 6 bases, the J end by 1 base, with 9 bases between. CDR3 sequence: CATRLQGNTGELFF. CDR3 sequence (DNA): TGTGCCACCAGGCTACAGGGGAACACCGGGGAGCTGTTTTTT.

The chain joins TRBV28 to TRBJ2-1; no clear D. The germline V gene encodes CDR1 MDHEN and CDR2 SYDVKM. Between the trimmed V and J ends, which lost 10 bases and 3 bases, there was a span of 13 bases. The CDR3 covers 13 residues. The CDR3: CANARADYNEQFF. CDR3 nucleotides: TGTGCCAACGCGCGCGCGGACTACAATGAGCAGTTCTTC. Complete variable domain (other parts from reference TRBV28 and TRBJ2-1): DVKVTQSSRYLVKRTGEKVFLECVQDMDHENMFWYRQDPGLGLRLIYFSYDVKMKEKGDIPEGYSVSREKKERFSLILESASTNQTSMYLCANARADYNEQFFGPGTRLTVL.

V is TRBV5-4 and J is TRBJ1-2; no clear D gene. The CDR3 consists of 15 residues. CDR1 and CDR2 (germline): SGHNT, YYREEE (reference sequence). The V end was cut by 7 bases, the J end by 3 bases, with 19 bases between. CDR3: CASGLGVDRDYGYTF. CDR3 DNA sequence: TGTGCCAGCGGATTGGGCGTGGACCGAGACTATGGCTACACCTTC.

The rearrangement uses TRBV6-6 and TRBJ1-4; no reliable D call. Trimming took 6 bases from V and 0 from J, leaving 11 bases between them. The CDR3 is 15 amino acids. Per the germline V gene, CDR1 is MNHNY and CDR2 is SVGAGI (reference sequence). For the CDR3, the DNA is TGTGCCAGCAGGGCCTCTTCGGCAACTAATGAAAAACTGTTTTTT. Translated, it gives CASRASSATNEKLFF.

As concerns this clone: In the same sample, other DNA sequences code for this CDR3. The chain links TRBV27 to TRBJ1-1, with D unresolved. This CDR3 contains 13 residues. Germline V lookup: CDR1 MNHEY, CDR2 SMNVEV (reference sequence). V gave up 2 bases and J gave up 1 base, with 5 bases separating them. The CDR3 DNA sequence: TGTGCCAGCAGTTTAAGTAGGAACACTGAAGCTTTCTTT. Encoded protein: CASSLSRNTEAFF.

The chain combines TRBV28 with TRBJ2-3; D is undetermined. The CDR3 totals 12 residues. Trimming cost V 7 bases and J 7 bases, with 12 bases left between them. Germline CDR1 reads MDHEN; CDR2 reads SYDVKM. The CDR3 protein is CASTPQRHTQYF. DNA for the CDR3: TGTGCCAGCACCCCGCAAAGACATACGCAGTATTTT.

The J gene is TRBJ2-3, the V gene TRBV5-1; tentatively, D is TRBD1 (5 bases). The CDR3 loop spans 16 amino acids. The germline gives CDR1 SGHRS, CDR2 YFSETQ. V lost 3 bases and J lost 1, with 15 bases in between. The CDR3 coding sequence is TGCGCCAGCAGCTGGGGCTACGAGCCTCGCACAGATACGCAGTATTTT. Protein sequence: CASSWGYEPRTDTQYF. Together with reference TRBV5-1 and TRBJ2-3, the CDR3 gives the full variable domain: KAGVTQTPRYLIKTRGQQVTLSCSPISGHRSVSWYQQTPGQGLQFLFEYFSETQRNKGNFPGRFSGRQFSNSRSEMNVSTLELGDSALYLCASSWGYEPRTDTQYFGPGTRLTVL.

The chain is built from TRBV7-9 and TRBJ2-7; D gene unclear. The CDR3 is made up of 12 amino acids. Germline CDR1 and CDR2: SEHNR and FQNEAQ (reference sequence). Trimming took 3 bases from V and 6 from J, leaving 9 bases between them. CDR3 amino acids: CASSFTSAEQYF. Here the CDR3 DNA reads TGTGCCAGCAGCTTCACGAGCGCCGAGCAGTACTTC. The complete variable domain, with remaining parts taken from reference TRBV7-9 and TRBJ2-7, reads DTGVSQNPRHKITKRGQNVTFRCDPISEHNRLYWYRQTLGQGPEFLTYFQNEAQLEKSRLLSDRFSAERPKGSFSTLEIQRTEQGDSAMYLCASSFTSAEQYFGPGTRLTVT.

The genes are TRBV27 and TRBJ2-1; TRBD2 aligns across 14 bases. Per the germline V gene, CDR1 is MNHEY and CDR2 is SMNVEV (reference sequence). The V segment lost 10 bases and the J segment 9 bases; nucleotides outside the gene matches: 11. This CDR3 region has 15 residues. CDR3 sequence reads: CANLRLAGGPGEQFF. In nucleotides, the CDR3 is TGTGCCAACCTGAGACTAGCGGGAGGGCCGGGTGAGCAGTTCTTC.

This chain connects TRBV9 to TRBJ1-1, with D possibly TRBD1 on 6 matching bases. Germline V lookup: CDR1 SGDLS, CDR2 YYNGEE. The CDR3 extends over 20 amino acids. Trimming pared 5 bases from V and 1 base from J, leaving 30 bases between. CDR3 region: CASRGAPTGRPGEANTEAFF. DNA for the CDR3: TGTGCCAGCAGAGGAGCCCCTACAGGGAGGCCCGGAGAGGCGAACACTGAAGCTTTCTTT.

This clone has just one count. V usage is TRBV2 and J usage is TRBJ1-5; D ambiguous. The CDR3 runs to 13 residues. Trimming took 8 bases from V and 0 from J, leaving 8 bases between them. CDR1 SNHLY and CDR2 FYNNEI come from the germline V gene. CDR3 bases: TGTGCCAGCGGGATGTATAGCAATCAGCCCCAGCATTTT. Translation: CASGMYSNQPQHF.

In this sample, this clone turned up once. The chain joins TRBV18 to TRBJ2-6; D is perhaps TRBD1 (7 bases). This CDR3 contains 16 residues. The germline gives CDR1 KGHSH, CDR2 LQKENI. Trimming cost V 4 bases and J 2 bases, with 12 bases left between them. The CDR3 spells CASSRTTGAGANVLTF. The CDR3 nucleotides read TGTGCCAGCTCACGGACTACAGGGGCTGGGGCCAACGTCCTGACTTTC.

The chain uses TRBV5-1 and TRBJ2-7, with 8 positions matching TRBD2. Per the germline V gene, CDR1 is SGHRS and CDR2 is YFSETQ. Trimming took 2 bases from V and 6 from J; bases not matched to a gene: 7. The CDR3 is made up of 14 amino acids. CDR3 DNA: TGCGCCAGCAGCTTCCTGACTAGCGTAGGCGAGCAGTACTTC. This encodes CASSFLTSVGEQYF.

V usage is TRBV27 and J usage is TRBJ2-2; D gene unclear. The CDR3 totals 16 residues. Germline V CDR1 and CDR2: MNHEY, SMNVEV (reference sequence). The ends were cut back, 4 bases at V and 0 bases at J, with 12 bases in the middle. The CDR3 DNA sequence: TGTGCCAGCAGTTCGAACCGAGCCCCGAACACCGGGGAGCTGTTTTTT. Its protein product is CASSSNRAPNTGELFF.

This chain joins TRBV5-1 and TRBJ2-2; 8 bases map to TRBD1. With V trimmed by 4 bases and J by 3 bases, 2 bases remained unmatched. There are 14 residues in the CDR3. The germline CDR1 and CDR2 sequences are SGHRS and YFSETQ. The CDR3 here is CASSQGQDTGELFF. The CDR3 bases are TGCGCCAGCAGCCAGGGACAGGACACCGGGGAGCTGTTTTTT.

The chain couples TRBV5-1 to TRBJ1-5; 9 bases align to TRBD1. Trimming removed 4 bases from V and 6 bases from J; junction bases left unmatched: 11. The CDR3 is 16 amino acids. Germline V gene data show CDR1 as SGHRS and CDR2 as YFSETQ. The CDR3 sequence is CASSPGTGWEGQPQHF. CDR3 nucleotides: TGCGCCAGCAGCCCCGGGACAGGGTGGGAAGGTCAGCCCCAGCATTTT.

The chain employs TRBV7-3 and TRBJ2-3; 11 bases are a match to TRBD2. The CDR3 totals 15 residues. Trimming at V came to 5 bases and at J to 1 base, leaving 2 bases not matched to a gene. From germline, CDR1 is SGHTA and CDR2 FQGTGA. CDR3 loop: CASSQGLAGTDTQYF. The CDR3 bases are TGTGCCAGCAGCCAGGGACTAGCGGGCACAGATACGCAGTATTTT.

The V gene is TRBV5-6, the J gene TRBJ2-2, with D unclear. This CDR3 spans 12 amino acids. Germline V lookup: CDR1 SGHDT, CDR2 YYEEEE. V was trimmed by 5 bases and J by 0 bases, leaving 2 bases between them. Written as DNA, the CDR3 is TGTGCCAGCAGAACGAACACCGGGGAGCTGTTTTTT. This gives the protein CASRTNTGELFF.

J is TRBJ1-2 and V is TRBV4-1; no clear D gene. This CDR3 comprises 14 residues. Per the germline V gene, CDR1 is MGHRA and CDR2 is YSYEKL. The ends were cut back, 4 bases at V and 2 bases at J, with 11 bases in the middle. The CDR3 spells CASSPTGGNYGYTF. The CDR3 region has the DNA TGCGCCAGCAGCCCCACGGGAGGGAACTATGGCTACACCTTC.